This section outlines one T cell receptor (beta chain) sequence together with its context. The data were obtained in a study of blood T cell repertoires in COVID-19. Study-wide background: Researchers got acute and convalescent COVID-19 samples from the United States, Italy and Spain. PBMCs, B-cell-depleted T cells, or T cells were the source of the cDNA or gDNA that made up the material.

How the authors handled the data: Nucleated cell number was recorded as an estimate derived from reference gene primer amplification. Data came from immunoSEQ multiplex PCR; TCRdb stores just in-frame clones and leaves some out. The V and J calls and clone size were taken over from that table, and D and trimming were inferred from the DNA. Of some 170,000 clones listed, approximately 80% are singletons. J gave up 0 bases and V 5 bases, and 7 bases lay outside the gene matches. Germline lookup yields CDR1 SGHTA and CDR2 FQGNSA. This CDR3 spans 15 amino acids. The origin of this receptor is a woman aged 50 to 60 with active or convalescent COVID-19. V and J are TRBV7-2 and TRBJ2-7; 7 positions match TRBD1. Sequencing used peripheral blood. The CDR3 loop is CASSPQGQFSYEQYF. The DNA of the CDR3 is TGTGCCAGCAGCCCCCAGGGACAGTTCTCCTACGAGCAGTACTTC.